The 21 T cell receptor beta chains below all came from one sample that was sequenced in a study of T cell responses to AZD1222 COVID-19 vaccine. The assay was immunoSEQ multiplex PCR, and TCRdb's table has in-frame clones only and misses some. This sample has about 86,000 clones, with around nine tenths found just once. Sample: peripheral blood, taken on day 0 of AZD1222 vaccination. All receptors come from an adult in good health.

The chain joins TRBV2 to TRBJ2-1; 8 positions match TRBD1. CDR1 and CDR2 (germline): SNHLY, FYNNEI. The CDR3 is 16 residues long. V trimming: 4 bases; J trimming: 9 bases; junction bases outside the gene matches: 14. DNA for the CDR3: TGTGCCAGCAGTGCCCAAGGACAGGGAGTAAGAGGTGAGCAGTTCTTC. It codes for CASSAQGQGVRGEQFF. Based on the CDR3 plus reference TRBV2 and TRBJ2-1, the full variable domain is EPEVTQTPSHQVTQMGQEVILRCVPISNHLYFYWYRQILGQKVEFLVSFYNNEISEKSEIFDDQFSVERPDGSNFTLKIRSTKLEDSAMYFCASSAQGQGVRGEQFFGPGTRLTVL.

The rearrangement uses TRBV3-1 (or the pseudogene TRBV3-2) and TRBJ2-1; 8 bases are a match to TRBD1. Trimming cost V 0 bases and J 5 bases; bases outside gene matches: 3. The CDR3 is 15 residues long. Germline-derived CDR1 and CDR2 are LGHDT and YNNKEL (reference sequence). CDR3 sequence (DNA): TGTGCCAGCAGCCAAGATAGACAGGGGCACAATGAGCAGTTCTTC. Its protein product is CASSQDRQGHNEQFF.

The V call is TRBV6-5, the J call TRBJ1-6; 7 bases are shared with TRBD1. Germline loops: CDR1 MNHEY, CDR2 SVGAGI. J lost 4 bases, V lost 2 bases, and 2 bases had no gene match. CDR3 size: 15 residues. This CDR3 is CASSYVQGYNSPLHF. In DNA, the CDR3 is TGTGCCAGCAGTTACGTACAGGGGTATAATTCACCCCTCCACTTT.

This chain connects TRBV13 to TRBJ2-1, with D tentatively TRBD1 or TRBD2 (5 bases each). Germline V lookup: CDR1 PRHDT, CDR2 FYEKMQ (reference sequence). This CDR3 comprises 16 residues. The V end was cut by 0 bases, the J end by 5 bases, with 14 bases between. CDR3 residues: CASSLGGTAHNNEQFF. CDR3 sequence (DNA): TGTGCCAGCAGCTTAGGTGGGACCGCTCATAACAATGAGCAGTTCTTC. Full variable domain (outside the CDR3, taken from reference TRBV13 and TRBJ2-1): AAGVIQSPRHLIKEKRETATLKCYPIPRHDTVYWYQQGPGQDPQFLISFYEKMQSDKGSIPDRFSAQQFSDYHSELNMSSLELGDSALYFCASSLGGTAHNNEQFFGPGTRLTVL.

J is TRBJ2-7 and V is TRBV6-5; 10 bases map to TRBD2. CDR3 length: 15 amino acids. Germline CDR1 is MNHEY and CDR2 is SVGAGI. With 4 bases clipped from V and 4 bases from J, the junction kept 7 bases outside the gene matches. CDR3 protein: CASSSPGLAIYEQYF. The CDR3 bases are TGTGCCAGCAGTTCCCCGGGACTAGCGATTTACGAGCAGTACTTC.

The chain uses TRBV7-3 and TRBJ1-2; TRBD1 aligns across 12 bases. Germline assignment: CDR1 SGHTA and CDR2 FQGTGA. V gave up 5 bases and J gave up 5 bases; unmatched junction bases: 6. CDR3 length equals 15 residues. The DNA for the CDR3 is TGTGCCAGCAGCGGGACAGGGGGCGTCGATTATGGCTACACCTTC. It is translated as CASSGTGGVDYGYTF.

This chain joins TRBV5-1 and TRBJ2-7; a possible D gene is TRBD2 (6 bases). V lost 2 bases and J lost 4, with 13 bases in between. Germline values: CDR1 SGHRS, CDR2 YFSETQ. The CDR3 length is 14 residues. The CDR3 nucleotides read TGCGCCAGCAGCTTACCAGGGACTCTTTACGAGCAGTACTTC. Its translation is CASSLPGTLYEQYF.

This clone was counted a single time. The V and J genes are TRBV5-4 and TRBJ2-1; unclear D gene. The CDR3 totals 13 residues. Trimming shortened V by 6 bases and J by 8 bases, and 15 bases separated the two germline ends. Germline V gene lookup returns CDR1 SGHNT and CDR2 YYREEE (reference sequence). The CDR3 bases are TGTGCCAGCATCGGACCCCCGGCAGATGAGCAGTTCTTC. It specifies CASIGPPADEQFF. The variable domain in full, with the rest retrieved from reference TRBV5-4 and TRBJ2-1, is ETGVTQSPTHLIKTRGQQVTLRCSSQSGHNTVSWYQQALGQGPQFIFQYYREEENGRGNFPPRFSGLQFPNYSSELNVNALELDDSALYLCASIGPPADEQFFGPGTRLTVL.

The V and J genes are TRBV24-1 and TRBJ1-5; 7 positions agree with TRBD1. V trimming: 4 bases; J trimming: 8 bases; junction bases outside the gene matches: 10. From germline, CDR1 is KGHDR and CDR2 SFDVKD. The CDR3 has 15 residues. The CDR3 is CATSDSTGRGEPQHF. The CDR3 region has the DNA TGTGCCACCAGTGACTCGACAGGGCGAGGGGAGCCCCAGCATTTT.

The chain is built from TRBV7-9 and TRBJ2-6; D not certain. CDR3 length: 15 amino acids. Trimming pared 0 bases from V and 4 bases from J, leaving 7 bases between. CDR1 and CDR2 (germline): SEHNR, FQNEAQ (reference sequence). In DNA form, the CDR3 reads TGTGCCAGCAGCTTAGCAGAGTCCGGGGCCAACGTCCTGACTTTC. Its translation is CASSLAESGANVLTF.

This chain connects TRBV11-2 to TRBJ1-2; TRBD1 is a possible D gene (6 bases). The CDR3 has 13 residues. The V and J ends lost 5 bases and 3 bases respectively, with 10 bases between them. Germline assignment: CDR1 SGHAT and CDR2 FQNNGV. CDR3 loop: CASSGGADYGYTF. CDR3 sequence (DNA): TGTGCCAGCAGCGGGGGGGCCGACTATGGCTACACCTTC.

The CDR3 loop is CASSEGGSGGYNEQFF. The CDR3 bases are TGTGCCAGCAGTGAAGGGGGTAGCGGGGGATACAATGAGCAGTTCTTC. This chain links TRBV6-1 with TRBJ2-1; 9 bases are shared with TRBD2. Germline V gene lookup returns CDR1 MNHNS and CDR2 SASEGT. Trimming removed 1 base from V and 4 bases from J; junction bases left unmatched: 5. This CDR3 spans 16 amino acids.

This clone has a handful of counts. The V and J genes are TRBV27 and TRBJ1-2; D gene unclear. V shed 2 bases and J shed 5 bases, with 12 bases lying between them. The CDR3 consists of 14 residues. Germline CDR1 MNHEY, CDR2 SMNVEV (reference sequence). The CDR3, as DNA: TGTGCCAGCAGTTTAGGGGTTAGTGAATATGGCTACACCTTC. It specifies CASSLGVSEYGYTF.

The CDR3 nucleotides are TGTGCCAGCAGCCCTGGGACAGGGAGCGGCGGCTACACCTTC. Its translation: CASSPGTGSGGYTF. The chain joins TRBV7-8 to TRBJ1-2, with 9 bases matching TRBD1. Germline V lookup: CDR1 SGHVS, CDR2 FQNEAQ. The CDR3 is 14 residues long. V shed 5 bases and J 8 bases; nucleotides not matched to a gene: 9.

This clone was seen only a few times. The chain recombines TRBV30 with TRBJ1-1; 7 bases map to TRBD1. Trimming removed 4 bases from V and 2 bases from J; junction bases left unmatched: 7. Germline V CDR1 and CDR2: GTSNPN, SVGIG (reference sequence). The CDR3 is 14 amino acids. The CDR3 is CAWIHRGTNTEAFF. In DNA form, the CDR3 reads TGTGCCTGGATCCACAGGGGAACCAACACTGAAGCTTTCTTT. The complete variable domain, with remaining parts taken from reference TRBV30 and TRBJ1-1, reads SQTIHQWPATLVQPVGSPLSLECTVEGTSNPNLYWYRQAAGRGLQLLFYSVGIGQISSEVPQNLSASRPQDRQFILSSKKLLLSDSGFYLCAWIHRGTNTEAFFGQGTRLTVV.

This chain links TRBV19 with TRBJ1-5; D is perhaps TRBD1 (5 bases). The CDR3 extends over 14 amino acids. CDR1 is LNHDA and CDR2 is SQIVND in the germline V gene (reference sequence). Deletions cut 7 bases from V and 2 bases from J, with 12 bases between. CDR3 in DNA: TGTGCCAGTAATCTCCAGGGAGGCAATCAGCCCCAGCATTTT. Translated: CASNLQGGNQPQHF. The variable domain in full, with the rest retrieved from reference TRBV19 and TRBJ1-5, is DGGITQSPKYLFRKEGQNVTLSCEQNLNHDAMYWYRQDPGQGLRLIYYSQIVNDFQKGDIAEGYSVSREKKESFPLTVTSAQKNPTAFYLCASNLQGGNQPQHFGDGTRLSIL.

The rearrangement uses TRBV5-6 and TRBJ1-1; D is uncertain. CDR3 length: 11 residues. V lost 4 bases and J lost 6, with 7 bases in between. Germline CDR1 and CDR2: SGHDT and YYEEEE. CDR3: CASSRGPEAFF. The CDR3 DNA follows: TGTGCCAGCAGCCGAGGCCCTGAAGCTTTCTTT. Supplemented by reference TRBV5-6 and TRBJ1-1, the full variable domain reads DAGVTQSPTHLIKTRGQQVTLRCSPKSGHDTVSWYQQALGQGPQFIFQYYEEEERQRGNFPDRFSGHQFPNYSSELNVNALLLGDSALYLCASSRGPEAFFGQGTRLTVV.

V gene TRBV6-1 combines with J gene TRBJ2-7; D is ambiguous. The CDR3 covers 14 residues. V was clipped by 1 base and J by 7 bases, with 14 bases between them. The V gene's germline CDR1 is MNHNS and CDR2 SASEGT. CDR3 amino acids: CASSEGGPIVEQYF. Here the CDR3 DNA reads TGTGCCAGCAGTGAAGGGGGTCCCATCGTGGAGCAGTACTTC.

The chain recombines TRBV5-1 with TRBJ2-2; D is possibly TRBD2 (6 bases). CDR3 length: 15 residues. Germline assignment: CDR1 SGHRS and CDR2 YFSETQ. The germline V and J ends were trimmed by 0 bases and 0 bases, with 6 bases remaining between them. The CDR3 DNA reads TGCGCCAGCAGCTTGGGCGGGACGAACACCGGGGAGCTGTTTTTT. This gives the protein CASSLGGTNTGELFF. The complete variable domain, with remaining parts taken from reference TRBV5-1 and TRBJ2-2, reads KAGVTQTPRYLIKTRGQQVTLSCSPISGHRSVSWYQQTPGQGLQFLFEYFSETQRNKGNFPGRFSGRQFSNSRSEMNVSTLELGDSALYLCASSLGGTNTGELFFGEGSRLTVL.

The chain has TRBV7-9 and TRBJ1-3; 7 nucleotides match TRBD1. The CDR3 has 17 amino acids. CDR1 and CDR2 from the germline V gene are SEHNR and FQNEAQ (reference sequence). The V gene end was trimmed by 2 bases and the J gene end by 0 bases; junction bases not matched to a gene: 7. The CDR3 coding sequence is TGTGCCAGCAGCTTAAATCAGGGGACAGTCTCTGGAAACACCATATATTTT. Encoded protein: CASSLNQGTVSGNTIYF. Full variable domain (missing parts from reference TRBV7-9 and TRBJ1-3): DTGVSQNPRHKITKRGQNVTFRCDPISEHNRLYWYRQTLGQGPEFLTYFQNEAQLEKSRLLSDRFSAERPKGSFSTLEIQRTEQGDSAMYLCASSLNQGTVSGNTIYFGEGSWLTVV.

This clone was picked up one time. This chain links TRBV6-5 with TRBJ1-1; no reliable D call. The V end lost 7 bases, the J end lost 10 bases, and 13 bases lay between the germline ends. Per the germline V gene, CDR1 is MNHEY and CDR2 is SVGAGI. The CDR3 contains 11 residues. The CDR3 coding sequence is TGTGCCAGCATTCTTGGGCGTGGAGCTTTCTTT. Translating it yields CASILGRGAFF.